Sequencing of this TCR beta chain was carried out in a study of post-analysis software for immune sequencing data. Overall study results and limits: TRBV segments more frequent in patients than in controls numbered about five and included TRBV5-6, TRBV5-1 and TRBV20-1. Strong same-batch co-clustering of samples appeared with F measure clustering.

Only a few counts were recorded for this clonotype. Its antigen is not identified. Unique molecular identifiers were present in the TCR beta cDNA libraries. T cells numbering roughly 0.85 to 10 million gave rise to about 540,000 cDNA molecules. Each CDR3 protein gets one entry after TCRdb re-called the PCR reads with MiXCR. This sample has hundreds of thousands of distinct CDR3 sequences; more than 50% occur once, and the top ten carry roughly 10%. The V end was cut by 7 bases, the J end by 8 bases, with 17 bases between. The CDR3 spans 12 residues. Germline CDR1 SQVTM, CDR2 ANQGSEA. V is TRBV29-1 and J is TRBJ1-2; TRBD1 is a possible D gene (6 bases). The sequence came from a girl aged 2 to 10 with multiple sclerosis. Input material: blood. CDR3 nucleotides: TGCAGCGCGGCAGGTCAGGGGAAAGGCTACACCTTC. Encoded protein: CSAAGQGKGYTF.